These 8 T cell receptor beta chains were sequenced from one sample in a study of CD8+CD57+ T cells in acquired aplastic anemia. It was genomic DNA that served as the template for profiling TCR beta VDJ and CDR3. TCRdb redid the calling of the reads with MiXCR, one entry per CDR3 protein. The sample consists of some 150,000 distinct CDR3 sequences, 65% to 75% of them appearing once. Sequenced patients had shown CD8+CD57+ cell expansion by flow cytometry. Sequenced input: sorted CD4+, CD8+, or CD8+CD57+ T cells (not recorded which) from PBMCs. The receptor set was obtained from a human donor with aplastic anemia.

The V and J genes are TRBV7-3 and TRBJ2-5, with D perhaps being TRBD1 or TRBD2 (6 bases each). This CDR3 has 15 residues. Germline lookup yields CDR1 SGHTA and CDR2 FQGTGA. V lost 5 bases to trimming and J lost 4 bases, with 17 bases between them. For the CDR3, the DNA is TGTGCCAGCAGCCCGCAAGGGGGGCCGGGAGAGACCCAGTACTTC. Amino acids: CASSPQGGPGETQYF.

V and J are TRBV7-2 and TRBJ1-6; 9 bases are a match to TRBD1. V shed 3 bases and J 3 bases; nucleotides not matched to a gene: 9. Germline lookup yields CDR1 SGHTA and CDR2 FQGNSA. The length of the CDR3 is 18 residues. CDR3 DNA: TGTGCCAGCAGCTTCGGCGTGGCGGGACAGGGCTATAATTCACCCCTCCACTTT. Encoded protein: CASSFGVAGQGYNSPLHF.

The chain carries TRBV15 and TRBJ1-1; the D is unclear. This CDR3 has 13 amino acids. Germline V gene lookup returns CDR1 LNHNV and CDR2 YYDKDF (reference sequence). V gave up 0 bases and J gave up 9 bases, with 11 bases separating them. CDR3 protein: CATSRDVGDKAFF. Here the CDR3 DNA reads TGTGCCACCAGCAGAGATGTGGGCGATAAAGCTTTCTTT.

The chain links TRBV20-1 to TRBJ1-1, with 9 bases that match TRBD1. The CDR3 sequence is 15 residues long. V dropped 5 bases and J dropped 0; count of bases not matched to a gene: 7. Germline V CDR1 and CDR2: DFQATT, SNEGSKA (reference sequence). CDR3 sequence reads: CSARRTGAVNTEAFF. CDR3 DNA sequence: TGCAGTGCTCGACGGACAGGGGCGGTGAACACTGAAGCTTTCTTT.

This clonotype was seen only a few times. The rearrangement links TRBV24-1 to TRBJ1-5; maybe TRBD1 (5 bases). The CDR3 runs to 14 residues. Trimming removed 0 bases at V and 5 bases at J, with 7 bases between. CDR1 and CDR2 from the germline V gene are KGHDR and SFDVKD. The CDR3 loop reads CATSDLGGDQPQHF. CDR3 nucleotides: TGTGCCACCAGTGATTTGGGGGGGGATCAGCCCCAGCATTTT.

This chain links TRBV29-1 with TRBJ1-1, with TRBD1 matching 10 bases. CDR3 length: 13 amino acids. CDR1 and CDR2 from the germline V gene are SQVTM and ANQGSEA. Trimming at V came to 7 bases and at J to 6 bases, leaving 8 bases not matched to a gene. CDR3 bases: TGCAGCGCCAACCGGGACAGGGGCTCTGAAGCTTTCTTT. Translated, it gives CSANRDRGSEAFF.

The genes are TRBV10-1 and TRBJ1-4; maybe TRBD1 (5 bases). CDR3 size: 11 residues. V lost 10 bases and J 11 bases, leaving 14 bases between the germline ends. Germline CDR1 is WNHNN and CDR2 is SYGVQD (reference sequence). CDR3 nucleotide sequence: TGCGCCAATGGGGGGTTACTGAAACTGTTTTTT. Amino acids: CANGGLLKLFF.

The V call is TRBV10-3, the J call TRBJ2-1, with D perhaps TRBD1 (5 bases). CDR3 size: 16 residues. CDR1 and CDR2 from the germline V gene are ENHRY and SYGVKD. Trimming removed 6 bases at V and 0 bases at J, with 15 bases between. CDR3 DNA sequence: TGTGCCATCAGAACACAACAGGCATCCTCCTACAATGAGCAGTTCTTC. Residues: CAIRTQQASSYNEQFF.